These 13 T cell receptor beta chains originate from one sample sequenced in a study of somatic reversion in DOCK8 deficiency. Using EuroClonality-NGS primers, TRB was amplified from 85 to 100 ng genomic DNA in one-step amplicon PCR. TCRdb reprocessed the multiplex PCR reads with MiXCR, giving one entry per CDR3 protein. Here the sample spans several thousand distinct CDR3 sequences, more than 20% being singletons. Sequences were obtained from peripheral blood. The source is a human donor in good health.

V gene TRBV21-1 combines with J gene TRBJ1-1. TRBV21-1 constitutes a pseudogene. The CDR3 runs 14 residues. The CDR3 here is CASSKMGRCTEAFF. As DNA, the CDR3 is TGTGCCAGCAGCAAAATGGGAAGGTGCACTGAAGCTTTCTTT.

This clonotype is medium-sized in the sample. The chain has TRBV23-1 and TRBJ2-7; D perhaps matches TRBD1 (5 bases). TRBV23-1 belongs to the ORF category, with a function that is uncertain. CDR3 size: 17 residues. Trimming shortened V by 1 base and J by 0 bases, and 16 bases separated the two germline ends. This CDR3 reads CASSQFWAGLSSYEQYF. CDR3 in DNA: TGCGCCAGCAGTCAATTTTGGGCAGGGTTAAGCTCCTACGAGCAGTACTTC.

A word on this clonotype: A read error may produce the germline difference seen at one junction end. The chain employs TRBV12-3 or TRBV12-4 and TRBJ1-2, with a possible D match to TRBD1 (6 bases). This CDR3 has 13 residues. CDR3 sequence: CAGSPGQNYGYTF. CDR3 in DNA: TGTGCCGGCAGCCCAGGACAGAACTATGGCTACACCTTC.

This clonotype was observed a handful of times. The chain links TRBV4-1 to TRBJ1-3; no definite D call. The germline gives CDR1 MGHRA, CDR2 YSYEKL. The CDR3 is made up of 17 amino acids. V was trimmed by 0 bases and J by 0 bases, leaving 12 bases between them. The CDR3 spells CASSQEGSLNSGNTIYF. The CDR3 DNA reads as TGCGCCAGCAGCCAAGAAGGATCCCTGAACTCTGGAAACACCATATATTTT.

The chain recombines TRBV11-2 with TRBJ2-1; no definite D call. This CDR3 has 16 residues. Germline CDR1 SGHAT, CDR2 FQNNGV. V lost 5 bases and J 5 bases, leaving 19 bases between the germline ends. This CDR3 is CASSTLSRVENNEQFF. DNA for the CDR3: TGTGCCAGCAGCACACTAAGCCGGGTCGAAAACAATGAGCAGTTCTTC.

As to this clonotype: Given a far larger clone just one base away, this is likely a sequencing read error. The chain uses TRBV10-3 and TRBJ1-1, with D unclear. The J call may be faulty, since TRBJ1-6 better matches the DNA end. Germline V gives CDR1 ENHRY, CDR2 SYGVKD. CDR3 length: 13 amino acids. This CDR3 reads CAISVEGYSPLHF. The CDR3 nucleotides read TGTGCCATCAGTGTCGAGGGTTATTCACCCCTCCACTTT.

The chain employs TRBV7-9 and TRBJ1-2; 8 bases match TRBD1. V shed 6 bases and J 5 bases; nucleotides not matched to a gene: 14. The CDR3 is 16 residues long. In germline, CDR1 is SEHNR, CDR2 FQNEAQ (reference sequence). CDR3 in DNA: TGTGCCAGCAGATATCACCCGACAGGGGAGGGGTATGGCTACACCTTC. As protein: CASRYHPTGEGYGYTF.

J is TRBJ2-2 and V is TRBV6-1; D assignment may be TRBD1 or TRBD2 (6 bases each). The germline gives CDR1 MNHNS, CDR2 SASEGT. Trimming pared 11 bases from V and 3 bases from J, leaving 16 bases between. CDR3 length equals 14 residues. The CDR3: CAGAGGGDTGELFF. CDR3 nucleotide sequence: TGTGCCGGGGCAGGAGGGGGTGACACCGGGGAGCTGTTTTTT.

This clonotype was counted only a few times. The chain combines TRBV5-1 with TRBJ1-1; weak D call: TRBD1 (6 bases). The germline CDR1 and CDR2 sequences are SGHRS and YFSETQ. V was pared by 3 bases and J by 2 bases, with 11 bases between. This CDR3 contains 14 residues. The CDR3 here is CASSWGHENTEAFF. The CDR3 DNA follows: TGCGCCAGCAGCTGGGGACATGAAAACACTGAAGCTTTCTTT.

This clonotype was detected only once. The genes are TRBV6-2 or TRBV6-3 and TRBJ2-1; 11 bases align to TRBD2. The CDR3 consists of 17 residues. The junction had 5 bases not matched to a gene; V was cut back by 0 bases and J by 4 bases. CDR1 and CDR2 from the germline V gene are MNHEY and SVGEGT. The CDR3 DNA reads as TGTGCCAGCAGTTACTCCACTAGCGGGGGTCGTTACAATGAGCAGTTCTTC. Translation gives CASSYSTSGGRYNEQFF.

This clonotype has a handful of counts. The chain recombines TRBV7-9 with TRBJ1-6, with 9 bases identical to TRBD1. There are 15 residues in the CDR3. With V trimmed by 5 bases and J by 3 bases, 2 bases remained unmatched. Germline-derived CDR1 and CDR2 are SEHNR and FQNEAQ (reference sequence). The CDR3: CASSTDRGYNSPLHF. As DNA, the CDR3 is TGTGCCAGCAGCACGGACAGGGGCTATAATTCACCCCTCCACTTT.

This clonotype was seen a handful of times. This chain uses TRBV3-1 with TRBJ1-4; the D gene is possibly TRBD1 (5 bases). Germline CDR1 is LGHDT and CDR2 is YNNKEL (reference sequence). The CDR3 runs 13 residues. The V gene lost 4 bases and the J gene lost 8 bases, with 11 bases spanning the gap. The CDR3 protein is CASSLVRGEKLFF. CDR3 DNA: TGTGCCAGCAGCCTCGTCCGGGGGGAAAAACTGTTTTTT.

This clonotype is labeled medium-sized. The V and J genes are TRBV11-2 and TRBJ1-4, with D possibly being TRBD1 (5 bases). CDR3 length equals 13 residues. V was clipped by 3 bases and J by 8 bases, with 10 bases between them. Germline CDR1 is SGHAT and CDR2 is FQNNGV. The CDR3: CASSFRGGEKLFF. The CDR3 nucleotides are TGTGCCAGCAGCTTTAGGGGAGGAGAAAAACTGTTTTTT.